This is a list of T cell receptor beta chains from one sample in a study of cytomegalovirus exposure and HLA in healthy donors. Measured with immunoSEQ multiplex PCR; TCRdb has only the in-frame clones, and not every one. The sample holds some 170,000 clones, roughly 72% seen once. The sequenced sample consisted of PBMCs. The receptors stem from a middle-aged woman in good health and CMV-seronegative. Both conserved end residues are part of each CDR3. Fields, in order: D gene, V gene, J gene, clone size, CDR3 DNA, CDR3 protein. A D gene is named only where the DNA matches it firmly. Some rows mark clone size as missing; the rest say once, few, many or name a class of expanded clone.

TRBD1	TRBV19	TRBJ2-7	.	TGTGCCAGTAGCCCCCGGGGACAGGGGAAGTGGGGCGAGCAGTACTTC	CASSPRGQGKWGEQYF
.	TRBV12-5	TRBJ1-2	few	TGTGCTAGTGGTATGACAGTTCTCTATGGCTACACCTTC	CASGMTVLYGYTF
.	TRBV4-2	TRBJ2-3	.	TGTGCCAGCAGCCAAGAGCTGGCGGGAACTAGCACAGATACGCAGTATTTT	CASSQELAGTSTDTQYF
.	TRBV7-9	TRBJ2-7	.	TGTGCCAGCAGCTTAGATGACAGGCCCTACGAGCAGTACTTC	CASSLDDRPYEQYF
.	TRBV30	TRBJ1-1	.	TGTGCCTCTTATACGGCTGAAGCTTTCTTT	CASYTAEAFF
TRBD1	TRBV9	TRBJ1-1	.	TGTGCCAGCAGCGGAGGACGAACCCGACAGGGGGCGCCGGACACTGAAGCTTTCTTT	CASSGGRTRQGAPDTEAFF
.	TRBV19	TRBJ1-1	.	TGTGCCAGTAGTACACAGACAGACACTGAAGCTTTCTTT	CASSTQTDTEAFF
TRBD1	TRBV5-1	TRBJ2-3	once	TGCGCCAGCAGCATCGACAGGGGCGCAGATACGCAGTATTTT	CASSIDRGADTQYF
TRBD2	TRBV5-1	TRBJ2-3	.	TGCGCCAGCAGCTACAGACTAGCGGGTACAGATACGCAGTATTTT	CASSYRLAGTDTQYF
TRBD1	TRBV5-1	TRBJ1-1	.	TGCGCCAGCAGATTGACTCGTGGACAGGGGAACACTGAAGCTTTCTTT	CASRLTRGQGNTEAFF
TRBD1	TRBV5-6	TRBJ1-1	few	TGTGCCAGCAGCTCTCTTTCCGGGACAGGGGCCCTTCCGGACACTGAAGCTTTCTTT	CASSSLSGTGALPDTEAFF
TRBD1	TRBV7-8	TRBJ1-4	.	TGTGCCAGCAGCGAACGCCCCCGGACAGGGGGCGTAGAAAAACTGTTTTTT	CASSERPRTGGVEKLFF